This TCR beta chain was retrieved from a study of T cell responses to AZD1222 COVID-19 vaccine. TCRdb's copy holds only in-frame clones and misses some; the assay was immunoSEQ multiplex PCR. The sample includes roughly 140,000 clones, approximately 90% of them seen just once. Points on this clone: What it binds is not known.

Findings of the study overall: Close to half of spike-specific TCRs reportedly recognize unmutated variant regions. The span of vaccine-associated CD4 TCRs extended across spike, with dominance at 160-218 and 743-854. The donors showed a predominance of white British ancestry and of females, with possible underestimation of clonal diversity.

Between the trimmed V and J ends, which lost 3 bases and 0 bases, there was a span of 8 bases. Germline V gene sequence: CDR1 WNHNN, CDR2 SYGVQD (reference sequence). The CDR3 sequence is 14 residues long. This chain joins TRBV10-1 and TRBJ1-1; D not resolved. Sequences were derived from peripheral blood, sampled 28 days after the second AZD1222 dose. This receptor was obtained from an adult who received the AZD1222 COVID-19 vaccine. CDR3 coding DNA: TGCGCCAGCAGTGATGGCAGCATGAACACTGAAGCTTTCTTT. Translated: CASSDGSMNTEAFF.